The clone carrying this T cell receptor (beta chain) appeared many times. Its antigen is still unknown. The data were obtained in a study of T cells in Graves' hyperthyroidism and ophthalmopathy. Study-wide points: The majority of expanded thyroid clonotypes above 0.001 also appeared in blood.

The junction had 4 bases not matched to a gene; V was cut back by 1 base and J by 7 bases. The CDR3 is made up of 14 amino acids. Germline V gene lookup returns CDR1 SGHVS and CDR2 FNYEAQ. Hyperthyroidism, newly diagnosed and lasting under 2 months, affected patients aged 18 to 65. Clinical symptoms, serum thyroxine, TRAb, thyroid ultrasound and orbital computed tomography informed diagnoses. It was RNA transcripts that yielded the amplified TCR beta CDR3 regions. HTBI primers were used for first-round RT-PCR of the TCR CDR3. TCRdb called the multiplex PCR reads again in MiXCR, with one record for every CDR3 protein. The data contain about 200,000 distinct CDR3 sequences, 17% of them singletons.

The sample taken for sequencing was blood. This chain links TRBV7-6 with TRBJ2-1, with 7 bases fitting TRBD2. The TCR sequence derives from a woman in her forties or fifties with Graves' hyperthyroidism. The CDR3: CASSLVSLANEQFF. The CDR3 DNA sequence: TGTGCCAGCAGCTTAGTGTCACTAGCGAATGAGCAGTTCTTC.